This T cell receptor beta chain was captured in a study of blood T cell repertoires in COVID-19. Study-wide background: Some COVID-19 samples were acute and others convalescent; all came from the United States, Italy and Spain.

As processed by the authors: Amplification from reference gene primers served as the basis for estimated nucleated cell counts. The data were produced by immunoSEQ multiplex PCR, yet TCRdb's version contains in-frame clones alone and is incomplete. V, J and clone size derive from that table, while D and trimming were established from the DNA sequence. The sample has approximately 300,000 clones; roughly 90% are singletons. The ends were cut back, 2 bases at V and 7 bases at J, with 11 bases in the middle. The CDR3 consists of 13 residues. Germline CDR1 and CDR2: LNHNV and YYDKDF (reference sequence).

The chain couples TRBV15 to TRBJ1-1; D uncertain. The source is a woman in her forties or fifties with active or convalescent COVID-19. Sequencing was performed on peripheral blood. DNA for the CDR3: TGTGCCACCAGCAGACAACTAGGGCATGAAGCTTTCTTT. It specifies CATSRQLGHEAFF.